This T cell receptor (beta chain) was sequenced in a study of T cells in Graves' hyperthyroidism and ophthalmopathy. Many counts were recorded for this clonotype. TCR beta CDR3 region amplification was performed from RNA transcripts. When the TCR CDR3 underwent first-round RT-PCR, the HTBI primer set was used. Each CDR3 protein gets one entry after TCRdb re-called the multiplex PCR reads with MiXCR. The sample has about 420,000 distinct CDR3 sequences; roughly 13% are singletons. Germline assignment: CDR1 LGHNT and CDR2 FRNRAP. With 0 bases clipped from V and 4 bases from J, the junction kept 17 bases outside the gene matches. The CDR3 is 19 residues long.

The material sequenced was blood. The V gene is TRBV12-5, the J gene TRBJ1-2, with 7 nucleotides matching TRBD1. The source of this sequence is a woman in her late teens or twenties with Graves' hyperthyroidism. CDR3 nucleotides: TGTGCTAGTGGTTTGGTAAAGGGACAGTGGGACAAAATTCCCTATGGCTACACCTTC. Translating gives CASGLVKGQWDKIPYGYTF.